The rows below give T cell receptor beta chains drawn from one sample of a study of human CD4 T cells and Enterobacteriaceae. The method was immunoSEQ multiplex PCR; TCRdb's version includes in-frame clones alone and lacks a portion of them. The sample has fewer than 35,000 clones; roughly 80% are singletons. The sequencing sample was made of memory CD4+ T cells from blood. These receptor sequences come from a human donor in good health. CDR3s include the opening cysteine and the closing phenylalanine or tryptophan. The order of the fields is D gene, V gene, J gene, clone size, CDR3 DNA, CDR3 protein. The D gene is left open where the match is weak. Some rows mark clone size as missing; the rest say once, few, many or name a class of expanded clone.

>TRBD2|TRBV5-1|TRBJ2-3|-
TGCGCCAGCGGACCTACAGCGGGGGGGCTCACAGATACGCAGTATTTT
CASGPTAGGLTDTQYF
>-|TRBV11-2|TRBJ1-2|-
TGTGCCAGCAGCCCCGTACGGGGAAGTGGTGGCTACACCTTC
CASSPVRGSGGYTF
>-|TRBV7-2|TRBJ2-2|few
TGTGCCAGCAGCCCGGACCCGGGGAGGCACACCGGGGAGCTGTTTTTT
CASSPDPGRHTGELFF
>TRBD1|TRBV19|TRBJ1-5|-
TGTGCCAGTAGTTCCCGGACAGGGCGTGAGGGGAATCAGCCCCAGCATTTT
CASSSRTGREGNQPQHF
>TRBD2|TRBV9|TRBJ2-1|-
TGTGCCAGCAGCGCCACCCCCTGGGGGGGGAGCGGCAATGAGCAGTTCTTC
CASSATPWGGSGNEQFF
>-|TRBV5-6|TRBJ2-3|-
TGTGCCAGCAGCTGGGCCGACGGAACAGATACGCAGTATTTT
CASSWADGTDTQYF
>-|TRBV9|TRBJ1-3|-
TGTGCCAGCAGTAGGGACGTCTCTGGAAACACCATATATTTT
CASSRDVSGNTIYF
>TRBD1|TRBV7-9|TRBJ2-7|once
TGTGCCAGCAGCTCCCTGACCGGGACAGGGTTCTACGAGCAGTACTTC
CASSSLTGTGFYEQYF
>-|TRBV18|TRBJ2-2|-
TGTGCCAGCTCACCGACAGGACCACCGAACACCGGGGAGCTGTTTTTT
CASSPTGPPNTGELFF
>-|TRBV28|TRBJ1-1|few
TGTGCCAGCACTTTGGGGGACGCTGAAGCTTTCTTT
CASTLGDAEAFF
>-|TRBV11-2|TRBJ2-7|once
TGTGCCAGCAGCTTGGGGGCTAGCGTAACTGGCTACGAGCAGTACTTC
CASSLGASVTGYEQYF
>-|TRBV6-5|TRBJ1-1|-
TGTGCCAGCACGTACCTCGGGACGGGGAACACTGAAGCTTTCTTT
CASTYLGTGNTEAFF
>-|TRBV19|TRBJ2-3|-
TGTGCCAGTAGTAGGCCACCGACAGATACGCAGTATTTT
CASSRPPTDTQYF
>-|TRBV18|TRBJ1-3|-
TGTGCCAGCTCACCCCCCGGGATCTCTGGAAACACCATATATTTT
CASSPPGISGNTIYF
>-|TRBV18|TRBJ2-5|-
TGTGCCAGCTCAGTCCAAGAGACCCAGTACTTC
CASSVQETQYF
>-|TRBV20-1|TRBJ2-1|-
TGCAGCTCTTCGGGACACGGGACGCAGTTCTTC
CSSSGHGTQFF
>TRBD2|TRBV5-3|TRBJ2-3|-
TGTGCCAGAAGCGACTACCCGGGACTAGCGGGAACAGATACGCAGTATTTT
CARSDYPGLAGTDTQYF
>-|TRBV5-1|TRBJ2-3|-
TGCGCCAGCAGCTTGGGAGGCTACACAGATACGCAGTATTTT
CASSLGGYTDTQYF
>-|TRBV29-1|TRBJ2-5|once
TGCAGCGTTGAAAAAGGGGAAGGCCTTGTAGAGACCCAGTACTTC
CSVEKGEGLVETQYF
>-|TRBV4-1|TRBJ2-3|-
TGCGCCAGCAGCCTGGCAACGGGAATAGATACGCAGTATTTT
CASSLATGIDTQYF
>TRBD1|TRBV6-1|TRBJ1-1|few
TGTGCCAGCAGTGCCGGACAGGGCCCGGGCACTGAAGCTTTCTTT
CASSAGQGPGTEAFF
>TRBD2|TRBV9|TRBJ2-1|-
TGTGCCAGCAGCGTAGCGACTAGCGGAGTGAATGAGCAGTTCTTC
CASSVATSGVNEQFF
>-|TRBV11-3|TRBJ2-7|-
TGTGCCAGCAGCTTGGGGGGACAGACCTCTACCGAGCAGTACTTC
CASSLGGQTSTEQYF
>-|TRBV10-3|TRBJ2-5|few
TGTGCCATCAGTCTTAGCGTACGAGAGACCCAGTACTTC
CAISLSVRETQYF
>-|TRBV15|TRBJ1-1|-
TGTGCCACCAGCAGAGTACAGGGAAACACTGAAGCTTTCTTT
CATSRVQGNTEAFF
>TRBD2|TRBV6-1|TRBJ2-5|few
TGTGCCAGCAGTGATCGGTTGAGCGGGAGTGCTGGAGAGACCCAGTACTTC
CASSDRLSGSAGETQYF
>-|TRBV9|TRBJ1-4|-
TGTGCCAGCGCAAAGGGGGGGTTCTCAACTAATGAAAAACTGTTTTTT
CASAKGGFSTNEKLFF